What follows is one T cell receptor (beta chain) and its context. This specimen belongs to a study of T cell responses to AZD1222 COVID-19 vaccine. Deletions cut 2 bases from V and 7 bases from J, with 5 bases between. The length of the CDR3 is 11 residues. Per germline, CDR1 MNHEY and CDR2 SVGAGI. The protocol was immunoSEQ multiplex PCR, while the TCRdb copy is restricted to in-frame clones and leaves out a portion. The sample lists approximately 150,000 clones, roughly nine tenths occurring once. This TCR was sampled from an adult in good health. Specimen: peripheral blood, collected on day 0 of AZD1222 vaccination. The chain has TRBV6-5 and TRBJ1-2; D is unresolved. For the CDR3, the DNA is TGTGCCAGCAGTTACCAAGGTGGCTACACCTTC. Translation gives CASSYQGGYTF.